The clone carrying this T cell receptor beta chain was found once. Its antigen is as yet unknown. This sample is part of a study of OX40 agonist ivuxolimab in advanced cancers. Study background: The treatment was a fully human IgG2 OX40 agonist, ivuxolimab. Mean age 60 years, range 23 to 79; about 85% male. Study-level points and caveats: In the 0.1 to 3.0 mg/kg range, CD4+ and CD8+ blood T cells had expanded clonally by week 6. Some patients who did not respond also had low normalized T-cell clonal expansion.

Germline V gene lookup returns CDR1 MNHEY and CDR2 SMNVEV (reference sequence). Between the trimmed V and J ends, which lost 3 bases and 4 bases, there was a span of 9 bases. The CDR3 loop spans 13 amino acids. Some clones are missing from TCRdb's copy, which holds only in-frame ones; the method was immunoSEQ multiplex PCR. The table lists about 72,000 clones, over 80% of them singletons. The source was CD4+ or CD8+ T cells sorted from blood, collected in a trial of the OX40 agonist ivuxolimab. This TCR was recovered from an adult with an advanced solid tumor such as melanoma, head and neck, liver or kidney cancer. The chain has TRBV27 and TRBJ1-2; D gene ambiguous. The DNA for the CDR3 is TGTGCCAGCAGTTTCACGTCCGCCTATGGCTACACCTTC. This translates into CASSFTSAYGYTF.